This TCR beta chain was identified during a study of cytomegalovirus exposure and HLA in healthy donors. Study-wide results and caveats: Presence/absence analyses assumed roughly uniform sequencing depth across donors. A missense DCLRE1C variant was associated with V- and J-gene trimming of TCR beta chains in a later analysis, and an independent cohort replicated the association. With further analysis later on, most CMV-associated TCR beta chains appeared HLA-restricted. For most TCR sequences rarity was the rule, although some public TCRs occurred in many donors.

About this clone: Antigen specificity is unknown.

Use of 60 Vbeta and 13 Jbeta primers characterized the PCR. Repertoires were generated with immunoSEQ multiplex PCR, while TCRdb's copy carries only in-frame clones and drops some. The table shows some 130,000 clones, with around three fifths occurring only once. With V trimmed by 2 bases and J by 1 base, 5 bases remained unmatched. From germline, CDR1 is MNHEY and CDR2 SVGAGI. The CDR3 is 15 amino acids. This TCR was recovered from a woman in her 40s in good health and CMV-seronegative. This chain links TRBV6-5 with TRBJ2-7; TRBD1 aligns across 7 bases. What was sequenced was PBMCs. The CDR3 loop reads CASSYDRAPSYEQYF. CDR3 DNA sequence: TGTGCCAGCAGTTACGACAGGGCTCCTTCCTACGAGCAGTACTTC.